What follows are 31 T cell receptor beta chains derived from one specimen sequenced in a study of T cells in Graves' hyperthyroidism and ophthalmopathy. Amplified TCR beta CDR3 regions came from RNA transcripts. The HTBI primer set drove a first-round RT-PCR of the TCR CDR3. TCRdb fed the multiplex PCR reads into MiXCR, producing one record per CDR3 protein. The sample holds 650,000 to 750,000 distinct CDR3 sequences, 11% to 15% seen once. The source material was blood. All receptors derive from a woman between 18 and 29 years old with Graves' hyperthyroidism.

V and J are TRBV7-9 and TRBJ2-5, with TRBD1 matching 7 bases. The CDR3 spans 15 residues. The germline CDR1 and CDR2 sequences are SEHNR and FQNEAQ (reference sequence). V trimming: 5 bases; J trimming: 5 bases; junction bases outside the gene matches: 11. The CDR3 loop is CASSPRQGTLETQYF. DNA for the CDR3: TGTGCCAGCAGCCCTCGACAGGGCACCTTGGAGACCCAGTACTTC.

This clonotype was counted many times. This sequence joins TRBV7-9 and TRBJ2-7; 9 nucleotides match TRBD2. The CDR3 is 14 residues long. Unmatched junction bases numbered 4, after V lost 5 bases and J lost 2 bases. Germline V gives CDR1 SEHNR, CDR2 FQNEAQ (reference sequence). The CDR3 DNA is TGTGCCAGCAGCCTTAGCGGGGGTCCCTACGAGCAGTACTTC. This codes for CASSLSGGPYEQYF.

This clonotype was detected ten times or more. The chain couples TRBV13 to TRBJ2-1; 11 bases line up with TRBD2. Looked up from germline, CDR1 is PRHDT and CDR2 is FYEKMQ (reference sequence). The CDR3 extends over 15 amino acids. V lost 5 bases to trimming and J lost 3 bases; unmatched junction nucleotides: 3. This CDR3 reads CASSPGLAVYNEQFF. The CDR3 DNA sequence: TGTGCCAGCAGCCCGGGACTAGCGGTCTACAATGAGCAGTTCTTC.

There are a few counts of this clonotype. The CDR3 sequence: CASSLSITGSGYTF. CDR3 coding DNA: TGCGCCAGCAGCCTCTCAATTACAGGGTCTGGCTACACCTTC. The V gene is TRBV4-1, the J gene TRBJ1-2; the D gene is possibly TRBD1 (6 bases). Trimming cost V 4 bases and J 7 bases, with 16 bases left between them. Germline V gene data show CDR1 as MGHRA and CDR2 as YSYEKL. This CDR3 is 14 amino acids long.

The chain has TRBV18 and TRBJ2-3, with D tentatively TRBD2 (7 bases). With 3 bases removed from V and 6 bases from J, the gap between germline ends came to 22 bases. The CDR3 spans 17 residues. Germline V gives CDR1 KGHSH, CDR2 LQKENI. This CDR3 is CASSPVLAEGDWDTQYF. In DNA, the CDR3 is TGTGCCAGCTCACCGGTCCTAGCGGAGGGGGATTGGGATACGCAGTATTTT.

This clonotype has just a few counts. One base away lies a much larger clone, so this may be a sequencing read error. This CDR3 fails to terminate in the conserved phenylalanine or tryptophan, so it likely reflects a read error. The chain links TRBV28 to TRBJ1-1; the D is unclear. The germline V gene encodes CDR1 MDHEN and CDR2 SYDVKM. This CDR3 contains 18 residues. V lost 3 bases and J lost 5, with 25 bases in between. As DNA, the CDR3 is TGTGCCAGCAGTTTGGTGTGGACGGTGAGGACGACCAGGACTGAAGCTTTCCTT. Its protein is CASSLVWTVRTTRTEAFL.

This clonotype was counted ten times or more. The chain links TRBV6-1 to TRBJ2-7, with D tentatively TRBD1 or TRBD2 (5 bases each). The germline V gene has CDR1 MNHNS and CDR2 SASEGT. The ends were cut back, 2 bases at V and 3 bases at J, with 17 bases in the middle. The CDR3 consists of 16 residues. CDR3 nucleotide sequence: TGTGCCAGCAGTGAATTCGAGGGCAAAAGGGGCTACGAGCAGTACTTC. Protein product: CASSEFEGKRGYEQYF.

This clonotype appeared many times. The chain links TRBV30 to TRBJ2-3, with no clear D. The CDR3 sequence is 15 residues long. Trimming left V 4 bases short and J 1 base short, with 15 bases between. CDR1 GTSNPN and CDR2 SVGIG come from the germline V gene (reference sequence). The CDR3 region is CAWIMKNLRTDTQYF. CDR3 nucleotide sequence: TGTGCCTGGATCATGAAGAATCTCCGCACAGATACGCAGTATTTT.

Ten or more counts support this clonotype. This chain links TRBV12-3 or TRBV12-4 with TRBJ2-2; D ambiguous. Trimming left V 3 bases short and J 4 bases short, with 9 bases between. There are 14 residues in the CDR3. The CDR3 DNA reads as TGTGCCAGCAGTTTCTACTTACGCACCGGGGAGCTGTTTTTT. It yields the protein CASSFYLRTGELFF.

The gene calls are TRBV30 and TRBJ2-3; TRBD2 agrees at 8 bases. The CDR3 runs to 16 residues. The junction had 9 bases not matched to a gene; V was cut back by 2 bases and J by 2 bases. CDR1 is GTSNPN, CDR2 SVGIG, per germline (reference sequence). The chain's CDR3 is CAWSSTSGSLTDTQYF. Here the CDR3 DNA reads TGTGCCTGGAGTTCAACGAGCGGGAGCCTCACAGATACGCAGTATTTT.

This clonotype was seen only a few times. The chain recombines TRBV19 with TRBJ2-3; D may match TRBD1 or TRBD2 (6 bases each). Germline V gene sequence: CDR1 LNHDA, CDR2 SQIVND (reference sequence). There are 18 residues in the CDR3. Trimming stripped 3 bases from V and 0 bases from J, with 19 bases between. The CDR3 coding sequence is TGTGCCAGTAGTATTGAGGGGGGTTACTTTGCTAGCACAGATACGCAGTATTTT. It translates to CASSIEGGYFASTDTQYF.

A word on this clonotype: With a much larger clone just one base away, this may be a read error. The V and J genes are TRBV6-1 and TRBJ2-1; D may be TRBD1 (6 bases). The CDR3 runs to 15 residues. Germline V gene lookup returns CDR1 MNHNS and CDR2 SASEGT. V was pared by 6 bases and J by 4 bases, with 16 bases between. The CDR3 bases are TGTGCCAGCAGCAGGACCAGGACAGTTTACAATGAGCAGTTCTTC. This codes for CASSRTRTVYNEQFF.

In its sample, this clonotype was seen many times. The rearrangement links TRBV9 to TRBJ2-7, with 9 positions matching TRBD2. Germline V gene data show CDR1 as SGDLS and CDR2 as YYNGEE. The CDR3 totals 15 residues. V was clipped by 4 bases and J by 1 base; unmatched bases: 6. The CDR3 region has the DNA TGTGCCAGCAGCCCTCAAGCGGGAGGTTCCTACGAGCAGTACTTC. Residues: CASSPQAGGSYEQYF.

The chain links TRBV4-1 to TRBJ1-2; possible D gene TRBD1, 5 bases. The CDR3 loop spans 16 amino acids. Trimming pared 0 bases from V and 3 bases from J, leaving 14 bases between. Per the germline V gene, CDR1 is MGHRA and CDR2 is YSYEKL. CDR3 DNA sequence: TGCGCCAGCAGCCAAGAGCCGGCGGGGACGGACTATGGCTACACCTTC. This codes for CASSQEPAGTDYGYTF.

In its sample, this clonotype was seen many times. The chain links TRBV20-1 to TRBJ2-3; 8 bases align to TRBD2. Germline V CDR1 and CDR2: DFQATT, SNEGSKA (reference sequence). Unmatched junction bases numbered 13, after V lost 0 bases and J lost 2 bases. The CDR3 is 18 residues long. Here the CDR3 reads CSARDRHAWTSITDTQYF. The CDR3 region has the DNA TGCAGTGCTAGAGATCGCCACGCCTGGACTAGCATCACAGATACGCAGTATTTT.

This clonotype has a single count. CDR3 residues: CASSSALPRSPLHF. The CDR3 DNA sequence: TGTGCCAGCAGTTCAGCCCTACCCCGTTCACCCCTCCACTTT. The chain has TRBV28 and TRBJ1-6; D gene ambiguous. The CDR3 has 14 amino acids. Trimming shortened V by 4 bases and J by 9 bases, and 13 bases separated the two germline ends. Germline V gene sequence: CDR1 MDHEN, CDR2 SYDVKM.

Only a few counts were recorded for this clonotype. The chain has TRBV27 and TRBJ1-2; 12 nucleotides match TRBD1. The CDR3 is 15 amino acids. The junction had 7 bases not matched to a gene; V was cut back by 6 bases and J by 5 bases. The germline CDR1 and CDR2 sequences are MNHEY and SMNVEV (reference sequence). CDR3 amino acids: CASRSPGQGAYGYTF. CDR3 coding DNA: TGTGCCAGCAGGTCCCCGGGACAGGGGGCGTATGGCTACACCTTC.

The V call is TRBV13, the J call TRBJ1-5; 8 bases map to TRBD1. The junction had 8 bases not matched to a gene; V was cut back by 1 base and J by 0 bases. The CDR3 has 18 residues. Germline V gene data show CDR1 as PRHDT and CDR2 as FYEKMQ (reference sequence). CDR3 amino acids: CASSLEGQGGSSNQPQHF. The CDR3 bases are TGTGCCAGCAGCTTAGAAGGACAGGGCGGTAGTAGCAATCAGCCCCAGCATTTT.

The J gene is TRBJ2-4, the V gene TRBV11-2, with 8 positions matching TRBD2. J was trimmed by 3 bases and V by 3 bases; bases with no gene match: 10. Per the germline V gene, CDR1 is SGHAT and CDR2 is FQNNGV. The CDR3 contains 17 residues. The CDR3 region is CASSLNERREVKNIQYF. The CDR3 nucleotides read TGTGCCAGCAGCTTGAATGAGCGGCGGGAGGTCAAAAACATTCAGTACTTC.

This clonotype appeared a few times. Here the CDR3 DNA reads TGTGCCACCAGCTCTCCCGGACTGAAGGGGATTCAGTACTTC. It translates to CATSSPGLKGIQYF. The rearrangement uses TRBV15 and TRBJ2-4; the D gene could be TRBD1 or TRBD2 (5 bases each). Germline V gives CDR1 LNHNV, CDR2 YYDKDF (reference sequence). The CDR3 totals 14 residues. With 5 bases removed from V and 10 bases from J, the gap between germline ends came to 18 bases.

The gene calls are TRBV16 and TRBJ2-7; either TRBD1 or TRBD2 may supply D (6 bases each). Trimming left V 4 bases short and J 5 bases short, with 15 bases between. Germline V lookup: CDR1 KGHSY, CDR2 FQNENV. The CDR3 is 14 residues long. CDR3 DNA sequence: TGTGCCAGCAGCCTCCGCTGGGGGGCCGACGAGCAGTACTTC. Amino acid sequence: CASSLRWGADEQYF.

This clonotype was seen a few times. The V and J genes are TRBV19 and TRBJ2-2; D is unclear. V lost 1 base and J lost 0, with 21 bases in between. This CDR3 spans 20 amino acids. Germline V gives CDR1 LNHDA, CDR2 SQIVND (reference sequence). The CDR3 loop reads CASSIGVGTVGFANTGELFF. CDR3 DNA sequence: TGTGCCAGTAGTATAGGGGTGGGAACGGTCGGTTTCGCGAACACCGGGGAGCTGTTTTTT.

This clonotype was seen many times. The CDR3 DNA follows: TGTGCCACCAGCAGCGAAGGACTAGCGGGATTTACAGATACGCAGTATTTT. It is translated as CATSSEGLAGFTDTQYF. V usage is TRBV15 and J usage is TRBJ2-3, with TRBD2 matching 12 bases. The trim removed 3 bases at V and 3 bases at J, leaving 7 bases unmatched. This CDR3 contains 17 residues. CDR1 and CDR2 from the germline V gene are LNHNV and YYDKDF (reference sequence).

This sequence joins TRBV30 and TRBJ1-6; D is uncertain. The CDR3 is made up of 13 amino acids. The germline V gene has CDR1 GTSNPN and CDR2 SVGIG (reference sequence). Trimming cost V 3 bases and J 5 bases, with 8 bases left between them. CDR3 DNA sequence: TGTGCCTGGAGCGGGCAGAATAATTCACCCCTCCACTTT. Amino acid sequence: CAWSGQNNSPLHF.

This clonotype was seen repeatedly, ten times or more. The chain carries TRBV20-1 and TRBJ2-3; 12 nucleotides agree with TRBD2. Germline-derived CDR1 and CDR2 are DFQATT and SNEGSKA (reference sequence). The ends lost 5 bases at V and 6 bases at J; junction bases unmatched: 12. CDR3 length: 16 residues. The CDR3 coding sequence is TGCAGTGCTTGGGAACTAGCGGGAGGCCTCATCGATACGCAGTATTTT. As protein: CSAWELAGGLIDTQYF.

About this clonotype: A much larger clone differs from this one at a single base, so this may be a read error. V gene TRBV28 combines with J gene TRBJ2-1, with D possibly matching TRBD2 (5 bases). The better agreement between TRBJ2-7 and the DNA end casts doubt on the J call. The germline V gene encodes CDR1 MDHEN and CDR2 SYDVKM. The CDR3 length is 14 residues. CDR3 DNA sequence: TGTGCCAGCAGCTGGAGGCAGGCGGAGAATGAGCAGTACTTC. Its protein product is CASSWRQAENEQYF.

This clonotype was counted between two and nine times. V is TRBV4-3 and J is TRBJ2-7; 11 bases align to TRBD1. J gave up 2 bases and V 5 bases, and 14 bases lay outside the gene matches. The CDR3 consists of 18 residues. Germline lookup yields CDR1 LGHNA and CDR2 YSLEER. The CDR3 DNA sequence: TGCGCCAGCAGCGGGCAATGGTGGCGGGGACAGGGGGCCTACGAGCAGTACTTC. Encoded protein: CASSGQWWRGQGAYEQYF.

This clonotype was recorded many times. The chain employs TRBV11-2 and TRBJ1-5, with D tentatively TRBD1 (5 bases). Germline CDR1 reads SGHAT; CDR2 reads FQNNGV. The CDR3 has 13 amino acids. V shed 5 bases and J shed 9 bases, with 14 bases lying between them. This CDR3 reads CASSRGARAPQHF. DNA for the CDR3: TGTGCCAGCAGCCGCGGGGCGAGGGCGCCCCAGCATTTT.

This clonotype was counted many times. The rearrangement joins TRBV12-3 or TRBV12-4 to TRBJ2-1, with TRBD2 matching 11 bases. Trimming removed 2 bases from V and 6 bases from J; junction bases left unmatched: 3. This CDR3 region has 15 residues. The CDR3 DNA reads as TGTGCCAGCAGTTTACTAGCGGGGGGCCGCAATGAGCAGTTCTTC. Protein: CASSLLAGGRNEQFF.

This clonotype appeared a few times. The CDR3 here is CASSIDLLGGTTEAFF. The CDR3 nucleotides read TGTGCCAGTAGTATAGATCTATTGGGGGGAACAACTGAAGCTTTCTTT. The rearrangement joins TRBV19 to TRBJ1-1; weak D call: TRBD1 (5 bases). Trimming shortened V by 0 bases and J by 5 bases, and 16 bases separated the two germline ends. From germline, CDR1 is LNHDA and CDR2 SQIVND (reference sequence). This CDR3 is built from 16 residues. Filled out from reference TRBV19 and TRBJ1-1, the complete variable domain reads DGGITQSPKYLFRKEGQNVTLSCEQNLNHDAMYWYRQDPGQGLRLIYYSQIVNDFQKGDIAEGYSVSREKKESFPLTVTSAQKNPTAFYLCASSIDLLGGTTEAFFGQGTRLTVV.

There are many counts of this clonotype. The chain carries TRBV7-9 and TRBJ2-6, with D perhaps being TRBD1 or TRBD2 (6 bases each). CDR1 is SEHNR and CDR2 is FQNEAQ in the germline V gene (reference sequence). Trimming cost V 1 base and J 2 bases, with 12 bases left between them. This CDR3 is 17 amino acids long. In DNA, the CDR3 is TGTGCCAGCAGCTTAGTAGGGGGGTCCGCTGGGGCCAACGTCCTGACTTTC. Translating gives CASSLVGGSAGANVLTF.